The present entry profiles one T cell receptor beta chain with its context. There is no known antigen for this receptor. Base qualities are not at hand, and no much larger clone is one base apart. The record originates from a study of PD-1 blockade in mismatch repair-deficient tumors (dated 2017 in TCRdb). Notes on the research overall: Between September 2013 and 2016, the trial enrolled approximately 86 consecutive patients with roughly twelve types of mismatch repair-deficient cancer, all of whom had received prior treatment and were progressing. Tumor-associated T cell clones were tracked in the peripheral blood of patients responding to PD-1 blockade by deep sequencing of TCR CDR3 regions. Study-wide findings and limitations: After pembrolizumab, tumor-resident clones, which were often undetectable in blood before treatment, expanded rapidly and then contracted, generally ahead of radiologic responses.

Receptor amplification or capture employed the immunoSEQ multiplex PCR assay. TCRdb's version of the immuneACCESS table is confined to in-frame rearrangements and falls short of the full clone set. An unresolved V gene accounts for under half of the shortfall where checked; the remainder is of unknown origin. The sample table holds roughly 53,000 clones, of which roughly 78% were seen once. The top ten hold more than 2.5% of the sample. Mismatch repair deficiency in every enrolled patient was established by polymerase chain reaction or immunohistochemistry. Three patients who responded to pembrolizumab therapy underwent TCR sequencing. Pembrolizumab PD-1 blockade was prospectively tested in advanced mismatch repair-deficient cancers, regardless of tissue of origin, in the phase II trial. Peripheral blood T cell samples were gathered serially, both before PD-1 blockade started and at multiple time points afterward. Blood sampling time points were reported as weeks after the first dose of pembrolizumab.

The sample here was peripheral blood, taken 4 weeks after starting pembrolizumab. The clonotype originates from an adult with mismatch repair-deficient cancer.

The CDR3 region: CASSPQGADYYGYTF. At the DNA level, the sequence is TGTGCCAGCAGCCCGCAGGGGGCGGACTACTATGGCTACACCTTC. The rearranged segments are TRBV11-2 and TRBJ1-2; TRBD1 aligns with 8 central bases. CDR1 and CDR2, per the germline V gene, are SGHAT and FQNNGV. From the cysteine through the phenylalanine, the CDR3 covers 15 amino acids. The kept DNA is CDR3 alone, 45 bases in frame from the first base. V is trimmed back by 5 bases and J by 3 bases, and the junction contains 8 bases that no gene match accounts for. Joined to the reference TRBV11-2 and TRBJ1-2 proteins, this CDR3 gives the full variable domain: EAGVAQSPRYKIIEKRQSVAFWCNPISGHATLYWYQQILGQGPKLLIQFQNNGVVDDSQLPKDRFSAERLKGVDSTLKIQPAKLEDSAVYLCASSPQGADYYGYTFGSGTRLTVV.